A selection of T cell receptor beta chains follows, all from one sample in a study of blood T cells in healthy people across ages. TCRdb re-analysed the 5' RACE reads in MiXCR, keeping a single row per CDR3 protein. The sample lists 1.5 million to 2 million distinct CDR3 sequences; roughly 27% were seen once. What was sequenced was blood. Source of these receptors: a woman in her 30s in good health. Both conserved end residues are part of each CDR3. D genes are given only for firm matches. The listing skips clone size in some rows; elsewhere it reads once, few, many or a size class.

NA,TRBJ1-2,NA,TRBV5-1,TGCGCCAGCCGAGAGGGTTCTGGGTATGGCTACACCTTC,CASREGSGYGYTF
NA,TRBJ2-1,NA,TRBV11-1,TGTGCCATCAGCTTTTCCCGGAATAATTTAAATGAGCAGTTCTTC,CAISFSRNNLNEQFF
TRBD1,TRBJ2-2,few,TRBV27,TGTGCCAGCAGAAATACAGGGGGCGCAGACACCGGGGAGCTGTTTTTT,CASRNTGGADTGELFF
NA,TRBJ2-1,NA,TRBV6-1,TGTGCCAGCTACAGGGCCTCCTACAATGAGCAGTTCTTC,CASYRASYNEQFF
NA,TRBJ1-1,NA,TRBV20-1,TGCCGTGCTAGAGATGAGACCCAGAGCGGTTTCTTT,CRARDETQSGFF
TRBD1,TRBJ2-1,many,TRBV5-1,TGCGCCAGCAGCCAGGACAGGGGGCTCGGGGGTGAGCAGTTCTTC,CASSQDRGLGGEQFF
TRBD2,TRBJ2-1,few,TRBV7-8,TGTGCCACCCAGCGGGAGAAATCCTACAATGAGCAGTTCTTC,CATQREKSYNEQFF
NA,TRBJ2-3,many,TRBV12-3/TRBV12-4,TGTGCCAGCAGCCAGACACCGAGCACAGATACGCAGTATTTT,CASSQTPSTDTQYF
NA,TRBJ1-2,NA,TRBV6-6,TGTGCCAGCAATTTACTGGGGGCCTATGGCTACACCTTC,CASNLLGAYGYTF
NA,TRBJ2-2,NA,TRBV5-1,TGCGCCAGCAGCCCCCGGGCGGGGAACACCGGGGAGCTGTTTTTT,CASSPRAGNTGELFF
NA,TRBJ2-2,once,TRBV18,TGTGCCAGCTCACCACGGGGACCCGGGGAGCTGTTTTTT,CASSPRGPGELFF
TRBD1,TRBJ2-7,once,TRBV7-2,TGTGCCAGCAGCTTAGGGGACAGGGGGTCCAACGGGCAGTACTTC,CASSLGDRGSNGQYF
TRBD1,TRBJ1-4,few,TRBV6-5,TGTGCCAGCAGTCGGGGGACAGGGAGGGAACTGTTTTTT,CASSRGTGRELFF
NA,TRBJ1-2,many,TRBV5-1,TGCGCCAGCAGCCCCCGGGATACTAACTATGGCTACACCTTC,CASSPRDTNYGYTF
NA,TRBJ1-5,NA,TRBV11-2,TGTGCCAGCAGCTTAGGAAGGGACGGCCTTAAGCCCCAGCATTTT,CASSLGRDGLKPQHF
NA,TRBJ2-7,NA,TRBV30,TGTGCCTGGAGTGTGACACGGAACTACGAGCAGTACTTC,CAWSVTRNYEQYF
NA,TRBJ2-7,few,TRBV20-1,TGCAGTGCTCCCAACCTACAGGAGAGCTCCTACGGGCAGTACTTC,CSAPNLQESSYGQYF
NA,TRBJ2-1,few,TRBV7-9,TGTGCCAGCAGCTTTCTGTATAGTCGGGGCCCCAACAATGAGCAGTTCTTC,CASSFLYSRGPNNEQFF
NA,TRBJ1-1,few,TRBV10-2,TGCGCCAGCAGGGGGGTTACAGGGATTGACACTGAAGCTTTCTTT,CASRGVTGIDTEAFF
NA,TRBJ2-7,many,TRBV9,TGTGCCAGCAGTCCAGAGGGACGGAGGCTTAGCGAGCAGTACTTC,CASSPEGRRLSEQYF
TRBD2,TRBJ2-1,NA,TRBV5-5,TGTGCCAGCAGCTTGGTTCGGGGGGGCGCCTACAATGAGCAGTTCTTC,CASSLVRGGAYNEQFF
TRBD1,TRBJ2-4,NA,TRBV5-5,TGTGCCAGCAGCAACCGACAGGGACGCGTTCAGTACTTC,CASSNRQGRVQYF
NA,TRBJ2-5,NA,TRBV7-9,TGTGCCAGCAGGAACCGGGACTTCGAGACCCAGTACTTC,CASRNRDFETQYF
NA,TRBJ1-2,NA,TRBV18,TGTGCCAGCTCTAGGGAGGACGGTAGCGGCTACACCTTC,CASSREDGSGYTF
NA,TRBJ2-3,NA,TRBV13,TGTGCCAGCAGCCCCCAAGCCCGGGGCTACACAGATACGCAGTATTTT,CASSPQARGYTDTQYF
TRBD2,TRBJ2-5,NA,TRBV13,TGTGCCAGCTCCGGGGGGCGGGAGGGGAGCGGGAGTTTTAATGAGCAGTACTTC,CASSGGREGSGSFNEQYF